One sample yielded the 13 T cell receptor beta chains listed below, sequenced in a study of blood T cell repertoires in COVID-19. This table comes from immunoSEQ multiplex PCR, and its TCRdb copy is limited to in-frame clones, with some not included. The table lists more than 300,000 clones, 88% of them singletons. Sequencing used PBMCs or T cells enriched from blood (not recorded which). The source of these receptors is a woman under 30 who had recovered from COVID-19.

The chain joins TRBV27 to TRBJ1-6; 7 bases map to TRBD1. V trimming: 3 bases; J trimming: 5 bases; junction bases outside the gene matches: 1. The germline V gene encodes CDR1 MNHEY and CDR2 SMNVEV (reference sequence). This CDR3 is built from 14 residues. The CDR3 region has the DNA TGTGCCAGCAGTTTTACAGGGGATAATTCACCCCTCCACTTT. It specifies CASSFTGDNSPLHF.

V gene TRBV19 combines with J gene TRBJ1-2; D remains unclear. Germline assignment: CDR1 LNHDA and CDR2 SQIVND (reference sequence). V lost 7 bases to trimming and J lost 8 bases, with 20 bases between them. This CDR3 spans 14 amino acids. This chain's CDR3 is CASTAPGQRSGYTF. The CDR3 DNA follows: TGTGCCAGTACCGCACCCGGCCAGCGGTCGGGCTACACCTTC.

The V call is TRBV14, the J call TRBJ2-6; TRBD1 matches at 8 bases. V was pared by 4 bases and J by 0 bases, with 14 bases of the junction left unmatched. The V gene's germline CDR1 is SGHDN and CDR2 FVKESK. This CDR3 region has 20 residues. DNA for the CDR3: TGTGCCAGCAGCCGACGGGGAAAAACAGGGGGAGTCTCTGGGGCCAACGTCCTGACTTTC. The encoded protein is CASSRRGKTGGVSGANVLTF.

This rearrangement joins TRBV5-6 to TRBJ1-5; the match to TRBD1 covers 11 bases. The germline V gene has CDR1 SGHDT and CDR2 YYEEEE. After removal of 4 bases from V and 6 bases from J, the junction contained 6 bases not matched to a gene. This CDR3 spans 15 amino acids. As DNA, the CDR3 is TGTGCCAGCAGCCCAGGGACAGGGGGAGGTCAGCCCCAGCATTTT. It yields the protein CASSPGTGGGQPQHF.

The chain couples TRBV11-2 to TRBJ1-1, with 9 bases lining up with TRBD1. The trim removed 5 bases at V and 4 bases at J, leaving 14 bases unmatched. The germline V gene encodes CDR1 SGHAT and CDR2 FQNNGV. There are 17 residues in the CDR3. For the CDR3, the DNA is TGTGCCAGCAGCCCGAATACAGGGGGCGCAGGGGGCACTGAAGCTTTCTTT. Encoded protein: CASSPNTGGAGGTEAFF.

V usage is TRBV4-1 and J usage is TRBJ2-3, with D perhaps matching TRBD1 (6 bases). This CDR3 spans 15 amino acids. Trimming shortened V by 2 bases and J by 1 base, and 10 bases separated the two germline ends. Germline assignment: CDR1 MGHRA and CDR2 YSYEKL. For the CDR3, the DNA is TGCGCCAGCAGCCAACTAGACAGGCGCACAGATACGCAGTATTTT. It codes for CASSQLDRRTDTQYF.

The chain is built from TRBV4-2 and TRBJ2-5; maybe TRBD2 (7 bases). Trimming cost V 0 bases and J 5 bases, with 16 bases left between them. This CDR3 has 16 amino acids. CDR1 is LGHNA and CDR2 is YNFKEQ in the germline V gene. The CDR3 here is CASSQDESWGGETQYF. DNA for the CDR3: TGTGCCAGCAGCCAAGACGAAAGCTGGGGGGGCGAGACCCAGTACTTC.

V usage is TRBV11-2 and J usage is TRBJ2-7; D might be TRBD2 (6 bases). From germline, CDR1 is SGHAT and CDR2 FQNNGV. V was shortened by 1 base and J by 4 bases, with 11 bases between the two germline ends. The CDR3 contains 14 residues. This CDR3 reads CASSLGRAGYEQYF. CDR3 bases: TGTGCCAGCAGCTTAGGGCGGGCGGGATACGAGCAGTACTTC.

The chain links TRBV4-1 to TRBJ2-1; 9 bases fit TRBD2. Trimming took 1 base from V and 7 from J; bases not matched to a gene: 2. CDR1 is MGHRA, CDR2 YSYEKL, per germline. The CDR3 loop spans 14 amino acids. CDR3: CASSQGLAGNEQFF. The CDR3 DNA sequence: TGCGCCAGCAGCCAAGGGCTAGCGGGGAATGAGCAGTTCTTC.

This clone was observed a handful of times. CDR3 in amino acids: CASTRGPNQPQHF. CDR3 bases: TGTGCCAGCACCAGGGGGCCCAATCAGCCCCAGCATTTT. The rearrangement links TRBV6-5 to TRBJ1-5; 8 bases fit TRBD1. The CDR3 length is 13 residues. With 7 bases clipped from V and 3 bases from J, the junction kept 2 bases outside the gene matches. CDR1 MNHEY and CDR2 SVGAGI come from the germline V gene.

The CDR3 bases are TGTGCCAGCAGTTACGGTCAGGGCCCCTACAATGAGCAGTTCTTC. It translates to CASSYGQGPYNEQFF. The genes are TRBV6-5 and TRBJ2-1; D is possibly TRBD1 (5 bases). The CDR3 consists of 15 residues. Trimming took off 2 bases at V and 2 bases at J, with 10 bases between the two ends. Germline CDR1 reads MNHEY; CDR2 reads SVGAGI.

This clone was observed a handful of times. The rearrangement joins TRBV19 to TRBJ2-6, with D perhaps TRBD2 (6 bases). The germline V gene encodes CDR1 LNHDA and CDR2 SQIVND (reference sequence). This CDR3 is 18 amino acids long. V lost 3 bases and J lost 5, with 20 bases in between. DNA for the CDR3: TGTGCCAGTAGTATCGGGTGGAGGGGCCCTCGCCGGGCCAACGTCCTGACTTTC. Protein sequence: CASSIGWRGPRRANVLTF. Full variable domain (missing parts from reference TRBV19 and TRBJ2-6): DGGITQSPKYLFRKEGQNVTLSCEQNLNHDAMYWYRQDPGQGLRLIYYSQIVNDFQKGDIAEGYSVSREKKESFPLTVTSAQKNPTAFYLCASSIGWRGPRRANVLTFGAGSRLTVL.

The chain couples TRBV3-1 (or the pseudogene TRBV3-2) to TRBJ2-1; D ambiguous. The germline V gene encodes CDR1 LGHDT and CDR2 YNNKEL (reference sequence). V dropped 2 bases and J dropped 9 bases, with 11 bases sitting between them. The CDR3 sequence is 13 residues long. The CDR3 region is CASSQTPEREQFF. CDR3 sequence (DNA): TGTGCCAGCAGCCAAACTCCGGAGCGTGAGCAGTTCTTC.